These T cell receptor beta chains were read from a single sample in a study of beta chain features in type 1 diabetes. TCRdb's copy holds only in-frame clones and misses some; the assay was immunoSEQ multiplex PCR. Seen here are about 160,000 clones, 9% to 12% observed once, and the top ten hold more than 0.4%. Sample: central memory CD4+ T cells from blood. All receptors come from a man between 25 and 39 years old with type 1 diabetes. Both conserved end residues are part of each CDR3. Each record gives: D gene, V gene, J gene, clone size, CDR3 DNA, CDR3 protein. D genes are given only for firm matches. Only part of the rows carry a size: once, few, many, or a class if the clone is expanded.

.	TRBV9	TRBJ2-5	few	TGTGCCAGCAGCGTAGAATCGGGAGTGCTTGGGGAGACCCAGTACTTC	CASSVESGVLGETQYF
.	TRBV14	TRBJ2-1	few	TGTGCCAGCAGCCAACGACTACTCAATGAGCAGTTCTTC	CASSQRLLNEQFF
.	TRBV18	TRBJ1-3	.	TGTGCCAGCTCACCTTCCCAATTCTCTGGAAACACCATATATTTT	CASSPSQFSGNTIYF
.	TRBV27	TRBJ1-2	.	TGTGCCAGCAGACGCGCGGAAAACTATGGCTACACCTTC	CASRRAENYGYTF
TRBD1	TRBV5-1	TRBJ2-7	.	TGCGCCAGCAGCTGGAGGACAGGGTCGGACTACGAGCAGTACTTC	CASSWRTGSDYEQYF
TRBD1	TRBV5-4	TRBJ1-2	few	TGTGCCAGCAGCTTCCCCGGGACAGCCTATGGCTACACCTTC	CASSFPGTAYGYTF
.	TRBV9	TRBJ2-1	.	TGTGCCAGCAGCGTAGAGGGTCAGGGGAGTGAGCAGTTCTTC	CASSVEGQGSEQFF
.	TRBV7-3	TRBJ1-1	.	TGTGCCAGCAGCTCTGATCCGGACAGCGCTGAAGCTTTCTTT	CASSSDPDSAEAFF
.	TRBV7-6	TRBJ1-5	.	TGTGCCAGCAGCTTAGGGACTTCAGGTCAGCCCCAGCATTTT	CASSLGTSGQPQHF
TRBD1	TRBV6-5	TRBJ2-7	.	TGTGCCAGCAGTCGGGACAGCTACGAGCAGTACTTC	CASSRDSYEQYF
.	TRBV28	TRBJ2-5	.	TGTGCCACCCAGGGGTCCTCAGAGACCCAGTACTTC	CATQGSSETQYF
TRBD1	TRBV11-2	TRBJ1-4	.	TGTGCCAGCAGCGGCCGGACAGGGGGCGTTACTAATGAAAAACTGTTTTTT	CASSGRTGGVTNEKLFF
TRBD1	TRBV7-3	TRBJ2-2	few	TGTGCCAGCAGCTTCGGACAGGACTCGCTGTTTTTT	CASSFGQDSLFF
.	TRBV4-3	TRBJ1-2	few	TGCGCCAGCAGCCGAACCCCGGACAGTCCAAGCTACACCTTC	CASSRTPDSPSYTF